The entry below gives a single TCR beta chain sequence along with its context. Antigen: not known. Trimming cost V 1 base and J 5 bases, with 11 bases left between them. The V gene's germline CDR1 is SEHNR and CDR2 FQNEAQ (reference sequence). This CDR3 spans 14 amino acids. Repertoires were generated with immunoSEQ multiplex PCR, while TCRdb's copy carries only in-frame clones and drops some. Altogether under 300,000 clones are present, 85% to 90% being singletons, with the ten largest covering 0.37%. The entry originates in a study of cytomegalovirus exposure and HLA in healthy donors. Across the study: It was reported in a later analysis that the same platform had been used for the 120 or so validation repertoires as for the approximately 730 first-cohort repertoires.

General study points: Usually a TCR sequence was rare, but some public TCRs were found in many donors. Within the 95 to 150 validation repertoires, first-cohort TCR clusters tended to co-occur, according to a later analysis.

This clonotype was obtained from a woman aged 18-30 years in good health and CMV-seronegative. This chain connects TRBV7-9 to TRBJ1-1, with no clear D. Sequenced: PBMCs. The CDR3 reads CASSLGGEGTEAFF. CDR3 sequence (DNA): TGTGCCAGCAGCTTAGGGGGAGAGGGTACTGAAGCTTTCTTT.